This T cell receptor beta chain was recorded in a study of neurological immune-mediated disorders. This CDR3 has 15 residues. Germline V gives CDR1 LGHNA, CDR2 YNFKEQ. This sample's time point: longitudinal time-point 3. This clonotype was recorded at least ten times. An end of the junction does not agree with germline; a read error may underlie this. TCRdb analysed the 5' RACE reads with MiXCR anew, one entry per CDR3 protein. The top ten hold 5.7% of the sample, which has some 80,000 distinct CDR3 sequences, about 4.5% seen once. The specimen sequenced was PBMCs. V usage is TRBV4-2 and J usage is TRBJ1-6; 7 nucleotides align to TRBD1. This receptor was identified in a woman aged 55-70 years with multiple sclerosis. The CDR3 sequence: CASGQEPGTASPLHF. CDR3 DNA: TGTGCCAGCGGCCAGGAACCCGGGACAGCATCACCCCTCCACTTT.